What follows are 20 T cell receptor beta chains derived from one specimen sequenced in a study of vaccination effects on CD4 cells after COVID-19. Before sequencing, viral peptide pools were used by the ViraFEST assay to expand antigen-specific CD4+ T cells. After less than twelve days in culture, the CD4+ T cells were isolated. Vaccinated recipients, who were negative for nucleocapsid antibodies, had no history of SARS-CoV-2 infection. Data came from immunoSEQ multiplex PCR; TCRdb stores just in-frame clones and leaves some out. The sample carries around 71,000 clones, 65% to 85% recorded once. What these receptors recognize is not known. The source was CD4+ T cells from PBMCs cultured with HCoV-OC43 spike peptides, collected before COVID-19 vaccination. Indicated subset: HCoV-OC43 spike overlapping peptide pool stimulation. These receptors all come from a human donor who received a COVID-19 vaccine.

The chain is built from TRBV9 and TRBJ2-1; D may be TRBD1 (7 bases). This CDR3 contains 13 residues. V was trimmed by 4 bases and J by 7 bases, leaving 12 bases between them. Germline-derived CDR1 and CDR2 are SGDLS and YYNGEE. The CDR3 spells CASSPGGRNEQFF. CDR3 nucleotides: TGTGCCAGCAGCCCAGGGGGGCGGAATGAGCAGTTCTTC.

The chain links TRBV5-1 to TRBJ2-1; D is unresolved. Trimming removed 0 bases from V and 3 bases from J, with 16 bases in between. The V gene's germline CDR1 is SGHRS and CDR2 YFSETQ. This CDR3 region has 17 residues. The CDR3 reads CASSLERWQADYNEQFF. The CDR3 coding sequence is TGCGCCAGCAGCTTGGAAAGGTGGCAGGCAGACTACAATGAGCAGTTCTTC.

The chain has TRBV10-3 and TRBJ2-3; TRBD2 matches 12 bases. V lost 4 bases, J lost 4 bases, and 3 bases stayed unmatched. Germline V CDR1 and CDR2: ENHRY, SYGVKD. This CDR3 has 15 residues. CDR3 in DNA: TGTGCCATCAGTGTATCTAGCGGGGGGGCAGATACGCAGTATTTT. Its translation: CAISVSSGGADTQYF.

J is TRBJ2-7 and V is TRBV2; D gene unclear. Trimming took off 3 bases at V and 2 bases at J, with 5 bases between the two ends. In germline, CDR1 is SNHLY, CDR2 FYNNEI. The CDR3 spans 12 residues. The CDR3 DNA is TGTGCCAGCAGTGAGAACACCTACGAGCAGTACGTC. Protein sequence: CASSENTYEQYV.

V usage is TRBV10-2 and J usage is TRBJ2-7; D perhaps matches TRBD2 (5 bases). The germline gives CDR1 WSHSY, CDR2 SAAADI. With 9 bases removed from V and 4 bases from J, the gap between germline ends came to 10 bases. The CDR3 consists of 11 residues. The CDR3 DNA reads TGCGCCAGTAGCGCAGGATACGAGCAGTACGTC. Translating it yields CASSAGYEQYV.

The chain carries TRBV30 and TRBJ2-7, with D perhaps being TRBD1 or TRBD2 (5 bases each). Germline V gene data show CDR1 as GTSNPN and CDR2 as SVGIG (reference sequence). This CDR3 has 13 residues. V gave up 0 bases and J gave up 9 bases, with 15 bases separating them. The CDR3 DNA is TGTGCCTGGAGTGTACGGTCCGGGGCGGCGCAGTACGTC. This translates into CAWSVRSGAAQYV.

The chain recombines TRBV7-3 with TRBJ2-5; 9 nucleotides line up with TRBD2. This CDR3 has 16 amino acids. V shed 1 base and J 5 bases; nucleotides not matched to a gene: 8. CDR1 and CDR2 (germline): SGHTA, FQGTGA. The CDR3 here is CASSLRGGGALETQYF. The CDR3 DNA reads TGTGCCAGCAGCTTAAGGGGCGGGGGGGCGCTGGAGACCCAGTACTTC. The variable domain in full, completed from reference TRBV7-3 and TRBJ2-5, reads GAGVSQTPSNKVTEKGKYVELRCDPISGHTALYWYRQSLGQGPEFLIYFQGTGAADDSGLPNDRFFAVRPEGSVSTLKIQRTERGDSAVYLCASSLRGGGALETQYFGPGTRLLVL.

This chain uses TRBV27 with TRBJ1-2, with a tentative D call TRBD1 (6 bases). The CDR3 covers 17 residues. The V gene lost 2 bases and the J gene lost 6 bases, with 22 bases spanning the gap. Germline loops: CDR1 MNHEY, CDR2 SMNVEV (reference sequence). CDR3: CASSLLGAGDLKDGYTF. CDR3 bases: TGTGCCAGCAGTTTACTCGGTGCAGGGGATTTGAAGGATGGCTACACCTTC.

In nucleotides, the CDR3 is TGTGCCAGCAGCTTGTTGGTAACTAATGAAAAACTGTTTTTT. It yields the protein CASSLLVTNEKLFF. The chain has TRBV5-8 and TRBJ1-4; D remains ambiguous. CDR1 is SGHTS and CDR2 is YDEGEE in the germline V gene. The V gene lost 1 base and the J gene lost 1 base, with 5 bases spanning the gap. The CDR3 sequence is 14 residues long.

The V gene is TRBV5-6, the J gene TRBJ1-2; D gene unclear. Germline CDR1 SGHDT, CDR2 YYEEEE. The CDR3 spans 13 residues. Trimming took 4 bases from V and 1 from J, leaving 8 bases between them. As DNA, the CDR3 is TGTGCCAGCAGCCTAGGACGTAACTATGGCTACACCTTC. Its translation is CASSLGRNYGYTF.

The chain carries TRBV27 and TRBJ2-1; 14 bases agree with TRBD2. With 5 bases clipped from V and 6 bases from J, the junction kept 3 bases outside the gene matches. The CDR3 length is 15 residues. CDR1 and CDR2 from the germline V gene are MNHEY and SMNVEV (reference sequence). CDR3 sequence (DNA): TGTGCCAGCAGTCCGACTAGCGGGGGGGCCAATGAGCAGTTCTTC. It codes for CASSPTSGGANEQFF.

The chain links TRBV6-2 or TRBV6-3 to TRBJ2-7; 9 bases are shared with TRBD2. V dropped 1 base and J dropped 4; count of bases not matched to a gene: 8. CDR3 length: 16 residues. CDR1 and CDR2 (germline): MNHEY, SVGEGT. The CDR3 DNA reads TGTGCCAGCAGTTACTACCCTAGCGGGGTTTCTTACGAGCAGTACGTC. It specifies CASSYYPSGVSYEQYV.

The chain joins TRBV18 to TRBJ1-5; D is possibly TRBD1 (6 bases). This CDR3 comprises 15 residues. The V gene lost 3 bases and the J gene lost 4 bases, with 13 bases spanning the gap. Germline V lookup: CDR1 KGHSH, CDR2 LQKENI. The CDR3 coding sequence is TGTGCCAGCTCACCTTCAACAGGGAAGAATCAGCCCCAGCATTTT. It encodes CASSPSTGKNQPQHF.

The chain employs TRBV28 and TRBJ1-3, with D perhaps matching TRBD1 (6 bases). The CDR3 extends over 14 amino acids. The germline V gene has CDR1 MDHEN and CDR2 SYDVKM. V lost 6 bases to trimming and J lost 0 bases, with 9 bases between them. CDR3 coding DNA: TGTGCCAGCAGGACGACAGGCTCTGGAAACACCATATATTTT. Amino acid sequence: CASRTTGSGNTIYF.

J is TRBJ1-1 and V is TRBV15; D not resolved. Trimming left V 0 bases short and J 1 base short, with 3 bases between. CDR3 length: 13 residues. Germline V gives CDR1 LNHNV, CDR2 YYDKDF (reference sequence). The CDR3 region is CATSREANTEAFF. CDR3 coding DNA: TGTGCCACCAGCAGAGAGGCGAACACTGAAGCTTTCTTT.

This clone was counted a few times. The V gene is TRBV19, the J gene TRBJ2-2; D is perhaps TRBD1 (6 bases). Trimming pared 9 bases from V and 0 bases from J, leaving 14 bases between. The germline gives CDR1 LNHDA, CDR2 SQIVND (reference sequence). This CDR3 comprises 15 residues. The CDR3 DNA is TGTGCCAGCAGTCACAGGGTAACGAACACCGGGGAGCTGTTTTTT. It encodes CASSHRVTNTGELFF.

This chain links TRBV5-6 with TRBJ2-2; 8 nucleotides line up with TRBD1. The V segment lost 3 bases and the J segment 6 bases; nucleotides outside the gene matches: 4. The germline V gene encodes CDR1 SGHDT and CDR2 YYEEEE. The CDR3 has 14 amino acids. The CDR3 sequence is CASSSLQGAGELFF. The CDR3, as DNA: TGTGCCAGCAGCTCACTACAGGGGGCCGGGGAGCTGTTTTTT. The whole variable domain, remainder taken from reference TRBV5-6 and TRBJ2-2, is DAGVTQSPTHLIKTRGQQVTLRCSPKSGHDTVSWYQQALGQGPQFIFQYYEEEERQRGNFPDRFSGHQFPNYSSELNVNALLLGDSALYLCASSSLQGAGELFFGEGSRLTVL.

This sequence joins TRBV18 and TRBJ1-3; D might be TRBD1 (6 bases). Germline CDR1 KGHSH, CDR2 LQKENI. The CDR3 runs to 15 residues. V was trimmed by 2 bases and J by 4 bases, leaving 12 bases between them. CDR3 DNA sequence: TGTGCCAGCTCACCAACGGGGGCTCTAGGAAACACCATATATTTT. This sequence encodes CASSPTGALGNTIYF.

V usage is TRBV28 and J usage is TRBJ2-5; the match to TRBD1 covers 7 bases. Germline V lookup: CDR1 MDHEN, CDR2 SYDVKM. V lost 6 bases and J lost 5; bases outside the gene matches: 9. The CDR3 sequence is 14 residues long. CDR3 region: CASRKDRVWETQYF. CDR3 sequence (DNA): TGTGCCAGCAGAAAAGACAGGGTCTGGGAGACCCAGTACTTC.

This clone was found a few times. The chain links TRBV5-8 to TRBJ1-6; no definite D call. Germline V gene sequence: CDR1 SGHTS, CDR2 YDEGEE. CDR3 length: 13 residues. The germline V and J ends were trimmed by 4 bases and 7 bases, with 9 bases remaining between them. The CDR3 nucleotides are TGTGCCAGCAGCCTCGGGAGGAATTCACCCCTCCACTTT. This encodes CASSLGRNSPLHF.